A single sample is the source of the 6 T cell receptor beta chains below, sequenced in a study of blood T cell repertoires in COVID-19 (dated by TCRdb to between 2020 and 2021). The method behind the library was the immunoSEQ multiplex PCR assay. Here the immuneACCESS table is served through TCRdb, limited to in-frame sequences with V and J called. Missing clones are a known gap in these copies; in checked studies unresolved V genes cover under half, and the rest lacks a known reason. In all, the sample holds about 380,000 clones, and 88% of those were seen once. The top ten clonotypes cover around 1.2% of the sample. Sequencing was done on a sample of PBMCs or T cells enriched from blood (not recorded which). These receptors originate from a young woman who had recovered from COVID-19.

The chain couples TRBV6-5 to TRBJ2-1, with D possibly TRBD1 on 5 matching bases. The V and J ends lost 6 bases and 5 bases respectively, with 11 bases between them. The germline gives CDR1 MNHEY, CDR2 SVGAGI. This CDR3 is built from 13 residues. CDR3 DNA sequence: TGTGCCAGCAGCGTAACAGGAAACAATGAGCAGTTCTTC. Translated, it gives CASSVTGNNEQFF.

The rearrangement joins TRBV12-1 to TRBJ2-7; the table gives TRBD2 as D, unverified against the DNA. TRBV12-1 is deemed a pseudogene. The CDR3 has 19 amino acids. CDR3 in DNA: TGTGCCAGCAGCTTTATCTCCTCGGCCCTAGCGGGGGGGTCCTACGAGCAGTACTTC. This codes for CASSFISSALAGGSYEQYF.

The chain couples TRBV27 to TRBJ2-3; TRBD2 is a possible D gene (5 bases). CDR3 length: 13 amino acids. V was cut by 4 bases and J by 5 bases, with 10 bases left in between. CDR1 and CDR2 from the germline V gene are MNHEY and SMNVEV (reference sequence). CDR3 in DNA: TGTGCCAGCAGTTCGCCGGGGATAGATACGCAGTATTTT. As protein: CASSSPGIDTQYF.

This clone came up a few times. CDR3 in amino acids: CASSLWQGKGYTF. The CDR3 region has the DNA TGTGCCAGCAGCTTGTGGCAGGGGAAGGGCTACACCTTC. The genes are TRBV5-4 and TRBJ1-2; tentatively, D is TRBD1 (6 bases). Per the germline V gene, CDR1 is SGHNT and CDR2 is YYREEE (reference sequence). The V gene lost 1 base and the J gene lost 8 bases, with 12 bases spanning the gap. The length of the CDR3 is 13 residues.

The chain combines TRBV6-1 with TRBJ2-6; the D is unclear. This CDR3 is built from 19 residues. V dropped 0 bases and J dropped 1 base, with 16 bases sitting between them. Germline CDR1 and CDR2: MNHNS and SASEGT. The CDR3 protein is CASSEAISLRRSGANVLTF. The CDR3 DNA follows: TGTGCCAGCAGTGAAGCGATTTCGCTTCGTCGGTCTGGGGCCAACGTCCTGACTTTC.

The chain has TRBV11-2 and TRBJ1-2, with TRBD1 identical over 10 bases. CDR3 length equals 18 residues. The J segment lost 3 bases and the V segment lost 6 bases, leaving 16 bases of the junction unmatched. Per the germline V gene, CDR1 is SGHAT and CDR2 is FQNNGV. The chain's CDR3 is CASRRVSSRDRGYYGYTF. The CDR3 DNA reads TGTGCCAGCAGACGAGTATCAAGTAGGGACAGGGGCTACTATGGCTACACCTTC.